This T cell receptor (beta chain) was sequenced for a study of T cell repertoires in cytomegalovirus infection. At the level of the study: Public TCR beta signatures marked donors with CMV infection and the matching HLA.

A word on this clonotype: Its specificity is not known. A read error may be the cause here, since a much bigger clone is one base away.

TCRdb reprocessed the reads with MiXCR, giving one entry per CDR3 protein. The sample carries around 230,000 distinct CDR3 sequences, 6% to 8% recorded once. Trimming shortened V by 4 bases and J by 3 bases, and 10 bases separated the two germline ends. CDR3 size: 14 residues. Per germline, CDR1 LNHDA and CDR2 SQIVND (reference sequence). Study-wide points: HLA-C-restricted CMV-specific TCR beta clonotypes were dominant in the ex vivo response. Summed frequency of public TCR beta families distinguished CMV carriers with the relevant HLA.

The TCR comes from a human donor in good health (CMV status not recorded). Some clones in this sample may be carry-over from other donors' samples. The sample consisted of PBMCs. The rearrangement uses TRBV19 and TRBJ1-5; D unresolved. CDR3 residues: CASSTGNINQPQHF. The CDR3 region has the DNA TGTGCCAGTAGTACCGGGAATATCAATCAGCCCCAGCATTTT.